What follows are 11 T cell receptor beta chains derived from one specimen sequenced in a study of molecular identifiers for immune sequencing clone quantification. TCRdb fed the PCR reads into MiXCR, producing one record per CDR3 protein. The sample consists of about 40,000 distinct CDR3 sequences, roughly 18% of them appearing once. The sequencing input was naive CD8+ T cells from blood, with Jurkat cell RNA spiked in. Stated subset: FACS-sorted CD8+CD4-CCR7+CD45RA+ naive T cells. The receptors shown here come from a human donor in good health. Some libraries in this study had Jurkat cell RNA spiked in.

This clonotype was detected many times. The CDR3 nucleotides are TGTGCCAGCAGCTTGGTGTGGGAGCTTGAGACCCAGTACTTC. Amino acids: CASSLVWELETQYF. The genes are TRBV11-2 and TRBJ2-5; D may be TRBD2 (5 bases). The germline CDR1 and CDR2 sequences are SGHAT and FQNNGV. The CDR3 is 14 residues long. The V gene lost 3 bases and the J gene lost 5 bases, with 13 bases spanning the gap.

The chain is built from TRBV29-1 and TRBJ1-2; D call uncertain. CDR3 size: 11 residues. Germline V gene data show CDR1 as SQVTM and CDR2 as ANQGSEA. V was trimmed by 5 bases and J by 7 bases, leaving 11 bases between them. The CDR3 DNA sequence: TGCAGCGTTCGATTGCTATCTGGCTACACCTTC. It yields the protein CSVRLLSGYTF. The full variable domain, in which reference TRBV29-1 and TRBJ1-2 provide the parts outside the CDR3, is SAVISQKPSRDICQRGTSLTIQCQVDSQVTMMFWYRQQPGQSLTLIATANQGSEATYESGFVIDKFPISRPNLTFSTLTVSNMSPEDSSIYLCSVRLLSGYTFGSGTRLTVV.

This clonotype was counted many times. The chain carries TRBV28 and TRBJ2-4, with a tentative D call TRBD2 (5 bases). In germline, CDR1 is MDHEN, CDR2 SYDVKM. This CDR3 spans 18 amino acids. V was clipped by 6 bases and J by 0 bases, with 21 bases between them. The DNA for the CDR3 is TGTGCCAGCAGCTCCCTCGTACGGGCGGGTCTAGCCAAAAACATTCAGTACTTC. This translates into CASSSLVRAGLAKNIQYF. The full variable domain, completed using reference TRBV28 and TRBJ2-4, is DVKVTQSSRYLVKRTGEKVFLECVQDMDHENMFWYRQDPGLGLRLIYFSYDVKMKEKGDIPEGYSVSREKKERFSLILESASTNQTSMYLCASSSLVRAGLAKNIQYFGAGTRLSVL.

This clonotype has ten or more counts. This chain uses TRBV20-1 with TRBJ2-5, with D possibly TRBD1 on 5 matching bases. The CDR3 consists of 15 residues. The V gene lost 0 bases and the J gene lost 2 bases, with 13 bases spanning the gap. Per germline, CDR1 DFQATT and CDR2 SNEGSKA (reference sequence). The DNA of the CDR3 is TGCAGTGCTAGAGATGGGGCGAACCCACAAGAGACCCAGTACTTC. Its protein product is CSARDGANPQETQYF.

This clonotype was observed once. This could be a read error, since a much larger clone is one nucleotide away. No conserved phenylalanine or tryptophan is present at the end of the CDR3, so a read error is the likely explanation. The rearrangement links TRBV9 to TRBJ1-3, with no clear D. The CDR3 is made up of 13 amino acids. Germline CDR1 is SGDLS and CDR2 is YYNGEE. V was pared by 4 bases and J by 0 bases, with 5 bases between. Here the CDR3 reads CASSQTSGNTIYL. The CDR3 bases are TGTGCCAGCAGCCAAACCTCTGGAAACACCATATATCTT.

This clonotype was observed at least ten times. The genes are TRBV19 and TRBJ1-5; D unresolved. Germline CDR1 LNHDA, CDR2 SQIVND (reference sequence). This CDR3 comprises 13 residues. Trimming pared 5 bases from V and 5 bases from J, leaving 10 bases between. CDR3: CASSLRFDQPQHF. The CDR3 DNA follows: TGTGCCAGTAGTTTGCGTTTCGATCAGCCCCAGCATTTT.

Only a few counts were recorded for this clonotype. This chain connects TRBV2 to TRBJ2-7; 7 bases agree with TRBD2. V lost 6 bases to trimming and J lost 5 bases; unmatched junction nucleotides: 13. Germline lookup yields CDR1 SNHLY and CDR2 FYNNEI. The CDR3 is made up of 15 amino acids. The CDR3 DNA reads as TGTGCCAGCAGATGGGCTAGCGGTATGTTGGACGAGCAGTACTTC. The encoded protein is CASRWASGMLDEQYF.

This clonotype has a count of ten or more. J is TRBJ2-2 and V is TRBV6-5; D is ambiguous. Germline CDR1 and CDR2: MNHEY and SVGAGI. The CDR3 has 11 residues. With 5 bases removed from V and 7 bases from J, the gap between germline ends came to 5 bases. CDR3 sequence: CASSRNGELFF. The CDR3 nucleotides are TGTGCCAGCAGTCGTAACGGGGAGCTGTTTTTT.

This clonotype was picked up many times. CDR3 amino acids: CASSPGGPRFF. CDR3 coding DNA: TGTGCCAGCAGTCCCGGAGGGCCCCGGTTCTTC. The chain employs TRBV28 and TRBJ2-1, with D possibly matching TRBD2 (6 bases). V lost 5 bases to trimming and J lost 15 bases, with 14 bases between them. Germline-derived CDR1 and CDR2 are MDHEN and SYDVKM. CDR3 length: 11 residues.

This clonotype has ten or more counts. This chain links TRBV7-2 with TRBJ2-2, with 8 bases fitting TRBD2. V shed 0 bases, J shed 4 bases, and the junction held 22 bases outside the gene matches. The CDR3 totals 22 residues. Germline assignment: CDR1 SGHTA and CDR2 FQGNSA. The DNA for the CDR3 is TGTGCCAGCAGCTTAGCTGGCACTTCGGTGGCTAGCGGGCCAATGGGCACCGGGGAGCTGTTTTTT. Amino acid sequence: CASSLAGTSVASGPMGTGELFF.

This clonotype was seen a few times. The J gene is TRBJ2-4, the V gene TRBV7-6; TRBD2 matches 9 bases. J gave up 2 bases and V 1 base, and 6 bases lay outside the gene matches. CDR1 and CDR2 (germline): SGHVS, FNYEAQ. The CDR3 loop spans 17 amino acids. The CDR3 nucleotides are TGTGCCAGCAGCTTAGAGGTAGCGGGAGCGACCAAAAACATTCAGTACTTC. Its translation: CASSLEVAGATKNIQYF.